By share, the clone carrying this T cell receptor (beta chain) counts as medium-sized. Its antigen is unknown. TCRdb re-called the 5' RACE reads with MiXCR, one entry per CDR3 protein. The sample records under 7,500 distinct CDR3 sequences, about 14% being singletons. The V gene end was trimmed by 4 bases and the J gene end by 9 bases; junction bases not matched to a gene: 9. The CDR3 length is 14 residues. Germline V CDR1 and CDR2: SGHKS, YYEKEE (reference sequence). The time point: sample taken at primary tumor resection. From tumor, nontumor lung or frozen PBMC, whole RNA was taken unsorted for sequencing. The sample is drawn from a study of spatial heterogeneity in lung cancer. General observations from the study: Mutation tallies in tumors tracked expanded intratumoral alpha and beta TCR counts.

The clonotype was recovered from a female donor with early-stage non-small cell lung cancer. V gene TRBV5-5 combines with J gene TRBJ1-5, with 8 bases lining up with TRBD1. Source: lung tumor tissue, taken at surgery. The CDR3 coding sequence is TGTGCCAGCAGCCTTGGTACAGGGGGGAGGCCCCAGCATTTT. Translated, it gives CASSLGTGGRPQHF.